This T cell receptor beta chain is from a study of blood T cell repertoires in COVID-19. Study context: Researchers got acute and convalescent COVID-19 samples from the United States, Italy and Spain. In each case, the material was cDNA or gDNA derived from T cells, B-cell-depleted T cells, or PBMCs.

As originally analysed: Amplified reference gene primers provided the basis for estimating nucleated cell counts. Generated by immunoSEQ multiplex PCR, the TCRdb table keeps only in-frame clones and is missing some. V and J calls and clone size are those listed in that table; D and trimming were worked out from the DNA. In the table there are around 170,000 clones, about 80% of which are singletons. This clone was found once. The length of the CDR3 is 13 residues. In germline, CDR1 is KGHDR, CDR2 SFDVKD. V was cut by 3 bases and J by 0 bases, with 3 bases left in between. The chain joins TRBV24-1 to TRBJ2-3; D gene ambiguous. Sample: peripheral blood. The TCR originated in a young man with active or convalescent COVID-19. The CDR3 region has the DNA TGTGCCACCAGTGATCCGAGCACAGATACGCAGTATTTT. This sequence encodes CATSDPSTDTQYF.